The entry below gives a single T cell receptor beta chain sequence along with its context. This entry belongs to a study of blood T cell repertoires in COVID-19. Sequencing used immunoSEQ multiplex PCR; TCRdb keeps in-frame clones, though not all of them. The sample consists of 200,000 to 250,000 clones, around 86% of them appearing once. The germline V gene has CDR1 MNHEY and CDR2 SMNVEV (reference sequence). Trimming stripped 5 bases from V and 5 bases from J, with 12 bases between. The CDR3 contains 13 residues. The sample was peripheral blood. The origin of this receptor is an elderly woman with COVID-19, enrolled during active disease. V gene TRBV27 combines with J gene TRBJ1-1; D ambiguous. The CDR3 sequence is CASSRSDGTEAFF. The CDR3 nucleotides are TGTGCCAGCAGTCGATCCGACGGGACTGAAGCTTTCTTT.